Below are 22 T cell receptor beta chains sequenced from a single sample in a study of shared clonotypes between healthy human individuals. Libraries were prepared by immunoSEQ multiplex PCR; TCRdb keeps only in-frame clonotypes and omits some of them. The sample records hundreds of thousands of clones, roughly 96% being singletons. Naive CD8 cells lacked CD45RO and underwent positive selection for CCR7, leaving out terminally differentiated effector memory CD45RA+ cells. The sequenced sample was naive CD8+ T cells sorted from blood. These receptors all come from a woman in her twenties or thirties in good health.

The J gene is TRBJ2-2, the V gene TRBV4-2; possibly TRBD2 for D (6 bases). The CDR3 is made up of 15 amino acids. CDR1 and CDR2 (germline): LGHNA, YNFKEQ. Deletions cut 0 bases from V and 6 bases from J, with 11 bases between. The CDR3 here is CASSQERRAPGELFF. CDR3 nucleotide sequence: TGTGCCAGCAGCCAAGAGAGGAGGGCCCCCGGGGAGCTGTTTTTT.

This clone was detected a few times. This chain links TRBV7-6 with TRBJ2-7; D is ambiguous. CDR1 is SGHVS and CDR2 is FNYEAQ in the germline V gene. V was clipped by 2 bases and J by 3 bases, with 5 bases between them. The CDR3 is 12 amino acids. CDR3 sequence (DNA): TGTGCCAGCAGCTTAACGAACTACGAGCAGTACTTC. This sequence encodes CASSLTNYEQYF. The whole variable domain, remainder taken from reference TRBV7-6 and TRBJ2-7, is GAGVSQSPRYKVTKRGQDVALRCDPISGHVSLYWYRQALGQGPEFLTYFNYEAQQDKSGLPNDRFSAERPEGSISTLTIQRTEQRDSAMYRCASSLTNYEQYFGPGTRLTVT.

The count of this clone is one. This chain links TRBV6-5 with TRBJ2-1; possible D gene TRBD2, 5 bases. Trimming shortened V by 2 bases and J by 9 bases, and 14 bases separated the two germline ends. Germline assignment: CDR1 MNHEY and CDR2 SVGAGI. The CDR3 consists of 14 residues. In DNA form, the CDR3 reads TGTGCCAGCAGTTACGGGGAGTTAACATCTGAGCAGTTCTTC. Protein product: CASSYGELTSEQFF.

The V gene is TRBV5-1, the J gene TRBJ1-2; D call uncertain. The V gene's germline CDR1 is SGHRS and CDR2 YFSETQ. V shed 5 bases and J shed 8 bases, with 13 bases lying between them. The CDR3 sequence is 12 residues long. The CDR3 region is CASSSPSEGYTF. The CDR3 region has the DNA TGCGCCAGCAGTTCACCATCGGAGGGCTACACCTTC.

Here the CDR3 DNA reads TGTGCCAGCAGCTTGGGGGAGACTATCGAAGCCATCTATGGCTACACCTTC. It is translated as CASSLGETIEAIYGYTF. The chain uses TRBV7-9 and TRBJ1-2, with D perhaps TRBD1 (5 bases). Germline CDR1 reads SEHNR; CDR2 reads FQNEAQ (reference sequence). Trimming shortened V by 3 bases and J by 4 bases, and 21 bases separated the two germline ends. This CDR3 is 17 amino acids long.

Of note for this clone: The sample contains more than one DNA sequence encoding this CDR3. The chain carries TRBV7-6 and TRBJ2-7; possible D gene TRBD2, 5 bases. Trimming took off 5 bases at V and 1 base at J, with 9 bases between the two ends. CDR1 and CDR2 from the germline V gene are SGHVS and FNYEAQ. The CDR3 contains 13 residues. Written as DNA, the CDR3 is TGTGCCAGCAGCCCCCCGGGGTCCTACGAGCAGTACTTC. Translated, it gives CASSPPGSYEQYF. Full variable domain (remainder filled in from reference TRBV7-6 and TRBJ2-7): GAGVSQSPRYKVTKRGQDVALRCDPISGHVSLYWYRQALGQGPEFLTYFNYEAQQDKSGLPNDRFSAERPEGSISTLTIQRTEQRDSAMYRCASSPPGSYEQYFGPGTRLTVT.

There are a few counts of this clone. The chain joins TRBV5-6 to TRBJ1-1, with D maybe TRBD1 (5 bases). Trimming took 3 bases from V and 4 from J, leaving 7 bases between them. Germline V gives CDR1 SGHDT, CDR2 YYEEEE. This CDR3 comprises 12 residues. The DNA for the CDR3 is TGTGCCAGCAGCTGGGGGACCACTGAAGCTTTCTTT. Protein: CASSWGTTEAFF.

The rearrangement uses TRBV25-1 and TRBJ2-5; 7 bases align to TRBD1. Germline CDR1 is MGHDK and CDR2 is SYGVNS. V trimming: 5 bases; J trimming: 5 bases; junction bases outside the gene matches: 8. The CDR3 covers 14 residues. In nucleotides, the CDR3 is TGTGCCAGCAGTTTCACAGGGGCTGGGGAGACCCAGTACTTC. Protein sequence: CASSFTGAGETQYF. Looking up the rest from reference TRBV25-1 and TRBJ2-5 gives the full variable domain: EADIYQTPRYLVIGTGKKITLECSQTMGHDKMYWYQQDPGMELHLIHYSYGVNSTEKGDLSSESTVSRIRTEHFPLTLESARPSHTSQYLCASSFTGAGETQYFGPGTRLLVL.

CDR3 region: CASSLETGDHYGYTF. DNA of the CDR3: TGTGCCAGCAGCTTAGAGACAGGGGATCACTATGGCTACACCTTC. The chain uses TRBV5-4 and TRBJ1-2, with 8 bases matching TRBD1. The V gene end was trimmed by 2 bases and the J gene end by 3 bases; junction bases not matched to a gene: 6. This CDR3 contains 15 residues. The germline V gene has CDR1 SGHNT and CDR2 YYREEE (reference sequence).

The CDR3 nucleotides are TGTGCCAGCAGCCCCGGTGCGGGATACCAAGAGACCCAGTACTTC. Residues: CASSPGAGYQETQYF. The chain employs TRBV7-6 and TRBJ2-5; D might be TRBD2 (6 bases). This CDR3 comprises 15 residues. Germline V gene data show CDR1 as SGHVS and CDR2 as FNYEAQ. The ends were cut back, 5 bases at V and 0 bases at J, with 13 bases in the middle. Supplemented by reference TRBV7-6 and TRBJ2-5, the full variable domain reads GAGVSQSPRYKVTKRGQDVALRCDPISGHVSLYWYRQALGQGPEFLTYFNYEAQQDKSGLPNDRFSAERPEGSISTLTIQRTEQRDSAMYRCASSPGAGYQETQYFGPGTRLLVL.

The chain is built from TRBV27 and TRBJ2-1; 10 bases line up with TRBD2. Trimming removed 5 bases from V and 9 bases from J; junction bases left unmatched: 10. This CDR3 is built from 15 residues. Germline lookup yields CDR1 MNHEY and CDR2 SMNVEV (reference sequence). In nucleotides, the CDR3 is TGTGCCAGCAGTCCAACGACTAGCGGGTCGGCTGAGCAGTTCTTC. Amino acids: CASSPTTSGSAEQFF.

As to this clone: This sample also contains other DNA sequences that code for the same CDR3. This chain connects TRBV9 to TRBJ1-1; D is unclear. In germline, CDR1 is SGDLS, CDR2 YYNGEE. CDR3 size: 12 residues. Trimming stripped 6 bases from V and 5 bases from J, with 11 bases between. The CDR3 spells CASKRAGTEAFF. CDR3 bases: TGTGCCAGCAAAAGGGCGGGGACTGAAGCTTTCTTT.

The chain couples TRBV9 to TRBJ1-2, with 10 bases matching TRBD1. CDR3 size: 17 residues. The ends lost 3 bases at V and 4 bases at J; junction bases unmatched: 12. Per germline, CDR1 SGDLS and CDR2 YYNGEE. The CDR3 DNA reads TGTGCCAGCAGCGGAAGCCGGGACAGGGGAGGAGGCTATGGCTACACCTTC. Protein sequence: CASSGSRDRGGGYGYTF.

Here the CDR3 DNA reads TGCGCCAGCAGCCCTAGCGGGAGAAGGGACGAGCAGTACTTC. Translating it yields CASSPSGRRDEQYF. The gene calls are TRBV4-1 and TRBJ2-7; TRBD2 aligns across 10 bases. The CDR3 runs 14 residues. J lost 5 bases, V lost 4 bases, and 5 bases had no gene match. Germline V gene sequence: CDR1 MGHRA, CDR2 YSYEKL.

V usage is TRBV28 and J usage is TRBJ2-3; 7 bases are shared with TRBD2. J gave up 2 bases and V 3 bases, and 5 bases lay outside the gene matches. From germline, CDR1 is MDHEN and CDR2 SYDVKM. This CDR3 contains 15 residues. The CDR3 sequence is CASSFPSGSTDTQYF. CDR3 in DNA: TGTGCCAGCAGTTTCCCTAGCGGCTCCACAGATACGCAGTATTTT.

In DNA form, the CDR3 reads TGCGCCAGCAGCTTGTCAGCGGGAGGGAGCACAGATACGCAGTATTTT. Its protein product is CASSLSAGGSTDTQYF. J is TRBJ2-3 and V is TRBV5-1; TRBD2 agrees at 10 bases. CDR3 length equals 16 residues. Germline lookup yields CDR1 SGHRS and CDR2 YFSETQ. V was pared by 1 base and J by 0 bases, with 2 bases of the junction left unmatched.

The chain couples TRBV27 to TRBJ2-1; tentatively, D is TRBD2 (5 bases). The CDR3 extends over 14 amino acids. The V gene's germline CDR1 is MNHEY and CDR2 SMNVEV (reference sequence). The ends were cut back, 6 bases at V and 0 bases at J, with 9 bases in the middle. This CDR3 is CASSPSGSYNEQFF. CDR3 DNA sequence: TGTGCCAGCAGCCCCAGCGGCTCCTACAATGAGCAGTTCTTC.

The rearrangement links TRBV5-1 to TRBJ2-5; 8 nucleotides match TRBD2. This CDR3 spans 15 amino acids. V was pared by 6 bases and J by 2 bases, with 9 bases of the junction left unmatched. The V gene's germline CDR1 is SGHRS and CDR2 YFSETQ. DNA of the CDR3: TGCGCCAGCACTTCGGAGCGGGAGTGGCAAGAGACCCAGTACTTC. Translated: CASTSEREWQETQYF.

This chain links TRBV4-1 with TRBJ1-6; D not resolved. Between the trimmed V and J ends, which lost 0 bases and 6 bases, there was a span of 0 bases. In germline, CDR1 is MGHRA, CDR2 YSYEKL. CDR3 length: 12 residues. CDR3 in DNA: TGCGCCAGCAGCCAAGATAATTCACCCCTCCACTTT. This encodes CASSQDNSPLHF.

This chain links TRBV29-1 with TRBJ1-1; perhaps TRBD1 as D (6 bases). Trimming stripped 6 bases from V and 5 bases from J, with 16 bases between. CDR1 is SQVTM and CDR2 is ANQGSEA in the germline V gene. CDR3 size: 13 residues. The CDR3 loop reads CSVATGSRTEAFF. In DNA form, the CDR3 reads TGCAGCGTAGCTACAGGGTCAAGGACTGAAGCTTTCTTT.

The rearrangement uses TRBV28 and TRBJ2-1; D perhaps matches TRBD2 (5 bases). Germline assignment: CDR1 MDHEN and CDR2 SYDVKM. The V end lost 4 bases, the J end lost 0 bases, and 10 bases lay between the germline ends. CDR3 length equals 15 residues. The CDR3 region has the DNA TGTGCCAGCAGTTCCGGGGTAACCTCCTACAATGAGCAGTTCTTC. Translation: CASSSGVTSYNEQFF.

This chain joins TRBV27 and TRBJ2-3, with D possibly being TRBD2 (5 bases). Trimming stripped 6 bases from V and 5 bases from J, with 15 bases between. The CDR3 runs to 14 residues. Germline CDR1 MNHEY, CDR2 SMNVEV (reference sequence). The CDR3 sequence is CASSPGRAGDTQYF. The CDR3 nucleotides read TGTGCCAGCAGCCCGGGTCGGGCGGGAGATACGCAGTATTTT.